Each of the 21 T cell receptor beta chains below was sequenced from the same sample in a study of human T cells and chemical hapten exposure. TCRdb recomputed calls from the RACE reads with MiXCR, one row per CDR3 protein. The data show tens of thousands of distinct CDR3 sequences, under 12% seen once. Time point described: pre-sensitization, week 0. Treatment here: therapeutic diphenylcyclopropenone sensitization with weekly scalp DPC. Sequencing was performed on whole blood, taken in connection with sensitization to the hapten diphenylcyclopropenone (DPC). The source is a man aged 25-45 years with alopecia areata. Some clones in this sample may be carry-over from other donors' samples.

The chain joins TRBV11-3 to TRBJ2-1, with D perhaps given as TRBD1 or TRBD2 (6 bases each). V was pared by 5 bases and J by 4 bases, with 18 bases between. CDR1 is SGHNT and CDR2 is YENEEA in the germline V gene. The CDR3 sequence is 16 residues long. The CDR3: CASSRMTGATYNEQFF. CDR3 DNA: TGTGCCAGCAGCCGAATGACGGGGGCTACGTACAATGAGCAGTTCTTC.

The table lists this clonotype with a few counts. The gene calls are TRBV29-1 and TRBJ1-5; the match to TRBD1 covers 12 bases. Germline assignment: CDR1 SQVTM and CDR2 ANQGSEA. J was trimmed by 7 bases and V by 6 bases; bases with no gene match: 16. This CDR3 spans 17 amino acids. The CDR3 region is CSVATGTGGAGGQPQHF. For the CDR3, the DNA is TGCAGCGTCGCCACCGGGACAGGGGGCGCGGGCGGCCAGCCCCAGCATTTT.

This clonotype was counted at least ten times. The V and J genes are TRBV9 and TRBJ2-7, with 7 nucleotides matching TRBD1. Germline assignment: CDR1 SGDLS and CDR2 YYNGEE. There are 11 residues in the CDR3. J lost 12 bases, V lost 9 bases, and 12 bases had no gene match. The CDR3 here is CAIKKVGTVYV. The CDR3 nucleotides are TGTGCCATCAAAAAAGTAGGGACAGTGTACGTC.

This clonotype was detected ten times or more. The rearrangement links TRBV20-1 to TRBJ2-1; D possibly matches TRBD1 or TRBD2 (6 bases each). The V gene's germline CDR1 is DFQATT and CDR2 SNEGSKA (reference sequence). The CDR3 runs to 14 residues. V dropped 4 bases and J dropped 7 bases, with 17 bases sitting between them. The CDR3 sequence is CSATSGGGTNEQFF. In nucleotides, the CDR3 is TGCAGTGCTACCTCAGGAGGGGGTACAAATGAGCAGTTCTTC.

This clonotype has just a few counts. The V call is TRBV12-3 or TRBV12-4, the J call TRBJ2-7, with D possibly being TRBD1 (6 bases). V lost 6 bases and J lost 3, with 9 bases in between. The CDR3 runs to 12 residues. This CDR3 is CASSGDIYEQYF. As DNA, the CDR3 is TGTGCCAGCAGCGGGGACATCTACGAGCAGTACTTC.

This clonotype showed up many times. V and J are TRBV6-2 or TRBV6-3 and TRBJ1-4; D not certain. V shed 6 bases and J shed 6 bases, with 17 bases lying between them. CDR1 is MNHEY, CDR2 SVGEGT, per germline. The CDR3 contains 15 residues. The CDR3: CASSRRPNRDEKLFF. The CDR3 DNA is TGTGCCAGCAGCCGTAGACCCAACCGGGATGAAAAACTGTTTTTT.

V and J are TRBV5-1 and TRBJ2-5; possible D gene TRBD1, 6 bases. The CDR3 consists of 12 residues. Trimming removed 9 bases at V and 0 bases at J, with 9 bases between. Germline loops: CDR1 SGHRS, CDR2 YFSETQ. CDR3 nucleotide sequence: TGCGCCATCGGACAGTACCAAGAGACCCAGTACTTC. This codes for CAIGQYQETQYF.

This clonotype occurred a few times. This chain joins TRBV29-1 and TRBJ1-5; D perhaps matches TRBD1 (6 bases). The V end lost 4 bases, the J end lost 4 bases, and 14 bases lay between the germline ends. The CDR3 runs to 14 residues. The V gene's germline CDR1 is SQVTM and CDR2 ANQGSEA. CDR3 nucleotide sequence: TGCAGCGTTGGCTTAGGGGGTAAAAATCAGCCCCAGCATTTT. Translation gives CSVGLGGKNQPQHF.

V usage is TRBV5-4 and J usage is TRBJ1-1; 11 nucleotides line up with TRBD1. Losses at the gene ends were 4 bases for V and 4 bases for J; bases not matched to a gene: 6. This CDR3 comprises 15 residues. The germline V gene encodes CDR1 SGHNT and CDR2 YYREEE (reference sequence). The CDR3 region has the DNA TGTGCCAGCAGCGGACAGGGGGCTCTTCTCACTGAAGCTTTCTTT. Protein: CASSGQGALLTEAFF.

This clonotype was counted ten times or more. The chain combines TRBV7-3 with TRBJ2-1; D is possibly TRBD2 (5 bases). V lost 2 bases and J lost 0, with 8 bases in between. The length of the CDR3 is 15 residues. In germline, CDR1 is SGHTA, CDR2 FQGTGA. In DNA, the CDR3 is TGTGCCAGCAGCTTAGCGGGCCCCTCCTACAATGAGCAGTTCTTC. It yields the protein CASSLAGPSYNEQFF.

This clonotype was recorded only once. A much more abundant neighbour one base away suggests this may be a read error. Here the CDR3 reads CASGQVSANTEAFF. DNA of the CDR3: TGTGCCAGCGGCCAAGTGTCCGCAAACACTGAAGCTTTCTTT. The rearrangement uses TRBV4-2 and TRBJ1-1; D uncertain. Germline CDR1 is LGHNA and CDR2 is YNFKEQ. The CDR3 covers 14 residues.

This clonotype was detected only a few times. This chain links TRBV12-3 or TRBV12-4 with TRBJ2-3, with 11 bases lining up with TRBD2. Germline trimming cut 5 bases from V and 1 base from J; bases unmatched to any gene: 5. The length of the CDR3 is 16 residues. CDR3 sequence reads: CASSPGLAERTDTQYF. The CDR3 DNA follows: TGTGCCAGCAGTCCGGGACTAGCGGAACGCACAGATACGCAGTATTTT.

A single count supports this clonotype. The chain carries TRBV11-3 and TRBJ2-1; D uncertain. Germline values: CDR1 SGHNT, CDR2 YENEEA. CDR3 length: 15 amino acids. Trimming left V 6 bases short and J 6 bases short, with 18 bases between. CDR3 sequence: CASRGRTPFGNEQFF. The CDR3 coding sequence is TGTGCCAGCAGGGGAAGGACCCCGTTTGGCAATGAGCAGTTCTTC.

This clonotype came up many times. The chain is built from TRBV6-6 and TRBJ1-6, with a weak D call TRBD1 (5 bases). V was cut by 2 bases and J by 4 bases, with 9 bases left in between. CDR3 length equals 15 residues. CDR1 is MNHNY and CDR2 is SVGAGI in the germline V gene (reference sequence). This chain's CDR3 is CASSYRDGYNSPLHF. The CDR3 coding sequence is TGTGCCAGCAGTTACCGGGACGGTTATAATTCACCCCTCCACTTT.

For this clonotype: Being one base from a much bigger clone, this may be a read error. The J gene is TRBJ1-6, the V gene TRBV5-5, with D maybe TRBD1 (5 bases). This CDR3 has 14 residues. Germline V gene data show CDR1 as SGHKS and CDR2 as YYEKEE (reference sequence). In nucleotides, the CDR3 is TGTGCCAGCAGCACGGGACGGAGAAATTCACCCCCCCACTTT. This gives the protein CASSTGRRNSPPHF.

This clonotype was counted ten times or more. The rearrangement links TRBV5-1 to TRBJ1-1; D gene uncertain. CDR1 SGHRS and CDR2 YFSETQ come from the germline V gene. V was cut by 4 bases and J by 1 base, with 11 bases left in between. The CDR3 runs 14 residues. DNA of the CDR3: TGCGCCAGCAGCCCAGCCGGGTCGAACACTGAAGCTTTCTTT. This sequence encodes CASSPAGSNTEAFF.

This clonotype was seen more than once but under ten times. This chain joins TRBV28 and TRBJ2-1, with 8 bases matching TRBD1. This CDR3 has 15 amino acids. Germline values: CDR1 MDHEN, CDR2 SYDVKM. The junction had 6 bases not matched to a gene; V was cut back by 6 bases and J by 2 bases. The CDR3 DNA is TGTGCCAGCAGATACGACAGGGGTCCCTACAATGAGCAGTTCTTC. Amino acid sequence: CASRYDRGPYNEQFF.

This clonotype was recorded at least ten times. V usage is TRBV5-1 and J usage is TRBJ2-1; 9 bases map to TRBD2. Germline V gene sequence: CDR1 SGHRS, CDR2 YFSETQ. Trimming removed 5 bases from V and 4 bases from J; junction bases left unmatched: 7. This CDR3 contains 15 residues. The CDR3 nucleotides are TGCGCCAGCAGAAGGGGACTAGCCTCTTACAATGAGCAGTTCTTC. Its translation is CASRRGLASYNEQFF.

This clonotype was seen a few times. The chain is built from TRBV18 and TRBJ1-2, with D hard to call. V lost 2 bases to trimming and J lost 6 bases, with 13 bases between them. The V gene's germline CDR1 is KGHSH and CDR2 LQKENI. The CDR3 runs to 14 residues. CDR3 DNA: TGTGCCAGCTCACCAAAGGAGGGATCCCATGGCTACACCTTC. Translated, it gives CASSPKEGSHGYTF.

There are many counts of this clonotype. This sequence joins TRBV24-1 and TRBJ2-2, with a weak D call TRBD1 (7 bases). The CDR3 contains 18 residues. V lost 4 bases, J lost 3 bases, and 20 bases lay in between. Germline V lookup: CDR1 KGHDR, CDR2 SFDVKD. CDR3 nucleotide sequence: TGTGCCACCAGTGACCCCACCCCTTCAGGGGGGTACACCGGGGAGCTGTTTTTT. It encodes CATSDPTPSGGYTGELFF.

This clonotype has more than one count but fewer than ten. This chain links TRBV12-3 or TRBV12-4 with TRBJ2-3; 7 bases map to TRBD2. There are 17 residues in the CDR3. The V segment lost 6 bases and the J segment 2 bases; nucleotides outside the gene matches: 14. In DNA form, the CDR3 reads TGTGCCAGCAGCCCCGTATGGGGGACTATCCCCACAGATACGCAGTATTTT. Its protein is CASSPVWGTIPTDTQYF.